This record covers a single T cell receptor (beta chain). The CDR3 is made up of 16 amino acids. Trimming pared 1 base from V and 6 bases from J, leaving 18 bases between. Germline V lookup: CDR1 LNHDA, CDR2 SQIVND (reference sequence). Measured with immunoSEQ multiplex PCR; TCRdb has only the in-frame clones, and not every one. This table has roughly 200,000 clones, approximately 90% appearing once. The data derive from a study of blood T cell repertoires in COVID-19. The origin of this receptor is a man aged 30-40 years who had recovered from COVID-19. This chain connects TRBV19 to TRBJ2-5; a weak D match, TRBD2 (6 bases). The sample taken for sequencing was PBMCs or T cells enriched from blood (not recorded which). The CDR3 nucleotides read TGTGCCAGTAGTATAGTTCCGGGAGTAAGTGGAAAGACCCAGTACTTC. Translation: CASSIVPGVSGKTQYF.